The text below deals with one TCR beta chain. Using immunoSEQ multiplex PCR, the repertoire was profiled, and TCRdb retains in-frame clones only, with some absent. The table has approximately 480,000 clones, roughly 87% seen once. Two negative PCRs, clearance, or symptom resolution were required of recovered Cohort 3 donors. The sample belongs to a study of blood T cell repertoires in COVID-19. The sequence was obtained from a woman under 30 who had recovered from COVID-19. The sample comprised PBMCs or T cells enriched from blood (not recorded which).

The CDR3 reads CASSYVPGFSEKLFF. Written as DNA, the CDR3 is TGTGCCAGCAGTTACGTCCCAGGGTTTAGTGAAAAACTGTTTTTT. The V and J genes are TRBV6-6 and TRBJ1-4; D might be TRBD1 (5 bases). The V and J ends lost 2 bases and 7 bases respectively, with 14 bases between them. CDR1 and CDR2 from the germline V gene are MNHNY and SVGAGI (reference sequence). The CDR3 consists of 15 residues.